Detailed here is one TCR beta chain. This specimen comes from a study of blood T cells in healthy people across ages. A second PCR of 7 to 11 cycles used a sample-barcoded 5' primer and a J-beta primer mix. TCRdb called the 5' RACE reads again in MiXCR, with one record for every CDR3 protein. Of about 1.1 million distinct CDR3 sequences listed, 35% to 40% are singletons. The CDR3 sequence is 17 residues long. Germline V CDR1 and CDR2: MNHNY, SVGAGI (reference sequence). V gave up 6 bases and J gave up 4 bases, with 23 bases separating them. The TCR was taken from a man between 18 and 29 years old in good health. Sequencing used blood. The chain recombines TRBV6-6 with TRBJ2-3; unclear D gene. CDR3 DNA: TGTGCCAGCAGGGCGAGAGGAGACTTAGGTGGTGCAGATACGCAGTATTTT. It codes for CASRARGDLGGADTQYF.